This entry features one TCR beta chain sequence. Its cognate antigen is unknown. The source of the sample is a study of cytomegalovirus exposure and HLA in healthy donors. Study-level points and caveats: While the bulk of TCR sequences proved rare, some public TCRs turned up in many donors. Overall, roughly 160 TCR beta chains were annotated as cytomegalovirus-associated. Testing in vitro showed a few CMV-associated chains specific for CMV antigens.

The data were produced by immunoSEQ multiplex PCR, yet TCRdb's version contains in-frame clones alone and is incomplete. The sample has about 160,000 clones; 84% are singletons. The V end lost 5 bases, the J end lost 5 bases, and 21 bases lay between the germline ends. The CDR3 loop spans 16 amino acids. CDR1 and CDR2 (germline): SGHTA, FQGNSA. The sample consisted of PBMCs. This receptor was obtained from a man aged 30 to 39 in good health and CMV-seropositive. The rearrangement joins TRBV7-2 to TRBJ1-2, with a weak D call TRBD1 (6 bases). CDR3 in DNA: TGTGCCAGCAGCGTCACTACAGGGCTCGGATTATATGGCTACACCTTC. This codes for CASSVTTGLGLYGYTF.